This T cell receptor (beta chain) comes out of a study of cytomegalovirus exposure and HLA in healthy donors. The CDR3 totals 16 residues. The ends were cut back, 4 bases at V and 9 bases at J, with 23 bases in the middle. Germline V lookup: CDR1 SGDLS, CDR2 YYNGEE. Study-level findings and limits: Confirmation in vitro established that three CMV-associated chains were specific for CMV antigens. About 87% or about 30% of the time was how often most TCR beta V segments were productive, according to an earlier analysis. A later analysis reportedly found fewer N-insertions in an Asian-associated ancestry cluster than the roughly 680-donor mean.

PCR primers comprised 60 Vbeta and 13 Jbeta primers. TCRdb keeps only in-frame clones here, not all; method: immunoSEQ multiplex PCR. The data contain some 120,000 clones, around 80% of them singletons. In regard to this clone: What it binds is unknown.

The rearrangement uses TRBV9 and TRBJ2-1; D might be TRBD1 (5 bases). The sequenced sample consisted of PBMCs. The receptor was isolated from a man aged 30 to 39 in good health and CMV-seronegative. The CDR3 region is CASSTSLAVGVTEQFF. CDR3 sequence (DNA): TGTGCCAGCAGCACCTCCCTGGCTGTAGGGGTCACTGAGCAGTTCTTC.